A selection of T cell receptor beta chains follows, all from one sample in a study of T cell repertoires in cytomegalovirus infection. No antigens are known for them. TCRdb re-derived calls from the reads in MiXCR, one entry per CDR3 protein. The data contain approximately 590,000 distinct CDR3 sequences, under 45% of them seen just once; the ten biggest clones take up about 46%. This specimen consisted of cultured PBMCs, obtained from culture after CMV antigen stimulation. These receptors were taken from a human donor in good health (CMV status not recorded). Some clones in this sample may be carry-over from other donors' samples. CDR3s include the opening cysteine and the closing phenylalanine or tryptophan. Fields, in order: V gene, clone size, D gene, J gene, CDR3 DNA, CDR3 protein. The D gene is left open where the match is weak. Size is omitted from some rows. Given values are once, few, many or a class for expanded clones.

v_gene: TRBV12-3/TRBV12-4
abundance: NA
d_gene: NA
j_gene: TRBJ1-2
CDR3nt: TGTGCCAGCAGTCCCCTAAACTACCGAGCTAACTATGGCTACACCTTC
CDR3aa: CASSPLNYRANYGYTF

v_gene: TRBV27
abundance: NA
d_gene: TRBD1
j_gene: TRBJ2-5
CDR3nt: TGTGCCAGCAGCAAAAGGGACAGGGGGGAAGAGACCCAGTACTTC
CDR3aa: CASSKRDRGEETQYF

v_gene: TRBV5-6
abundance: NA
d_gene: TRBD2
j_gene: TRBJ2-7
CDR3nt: TGTGCCAGCGCGGCGGGACTAGCGGGAGCCTACGAGCAGTACTTC
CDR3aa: CASAAGLAGAYEQYF

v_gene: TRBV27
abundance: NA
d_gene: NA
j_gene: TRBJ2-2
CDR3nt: TGTGCCAGCGCCCAGGGGGGGAGGGACACCGGGGAGCTGTTTTTT
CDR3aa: CASAQGGRDTGELFF

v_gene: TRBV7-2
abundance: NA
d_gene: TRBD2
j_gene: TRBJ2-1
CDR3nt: TGTGCCAGCAGCTTAGGTGCTAGCGGGCAGCAGTTCTTC
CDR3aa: CASSLGASGQQFF

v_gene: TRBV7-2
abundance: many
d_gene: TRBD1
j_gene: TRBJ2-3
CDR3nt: TGTGCCAGCAGCTTACTAGGCCAGGGGGCGGATACGCAGTATTTT
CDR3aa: CASSLLGQGADTQYF

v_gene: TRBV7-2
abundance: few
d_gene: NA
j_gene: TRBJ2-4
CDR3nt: TGTGCCAGCAGCTCGCGACAGTTTTCAGCCAAAAACATTCAGTACTTC
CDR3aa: CASSSRQFSAKNIQYF

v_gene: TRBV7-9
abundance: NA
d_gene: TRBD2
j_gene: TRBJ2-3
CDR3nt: TGTGCCAGCAGCGCGCGGGAGGGCCTTAAAGATACGCAGTATTTT
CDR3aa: CASSAREGLKDTQYF

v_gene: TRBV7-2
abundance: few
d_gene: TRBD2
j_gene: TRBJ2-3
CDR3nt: TGTGCCAGCAGCCACGGACTAGCGGGAGGTCGATACACAGATACGCAGTATTTT
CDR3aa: CASSHGLAGGRYTDTQYF

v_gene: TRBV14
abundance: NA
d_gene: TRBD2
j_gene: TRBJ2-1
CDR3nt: TGTGCCAGCAGCCAGCGGGCTAGCGGGAGCTTCGGCTCATTTCGGCAGTTCTTC
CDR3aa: CASSQRASGSFGSFRQFF

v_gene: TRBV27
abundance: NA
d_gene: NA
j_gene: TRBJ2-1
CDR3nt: TGTGCCAGCAGTCCCCTATCGGGCGGGGCATACAATGAGCAGTTCTTC
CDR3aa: CASSPLSGGAYNEQFF

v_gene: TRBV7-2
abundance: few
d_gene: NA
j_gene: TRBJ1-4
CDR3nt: TGTGCCAGCAGCTTACGGGGGCCGAGTGAAAAACTGTTTTTT
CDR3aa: CASSLRGPSEKLFF

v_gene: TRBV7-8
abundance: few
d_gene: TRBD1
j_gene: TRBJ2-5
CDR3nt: TGTGCCAGCACCCTACCCCGGACAGGCGGCCAAGAGACCCAGTACTTC
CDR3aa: CASTLPRTGGQETQYF

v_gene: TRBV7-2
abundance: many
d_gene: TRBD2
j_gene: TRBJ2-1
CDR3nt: TGTGCCAGCAGGCACCGCGCCGGGACTAGCGCAGGTATGGGTTCCTACAATGAGCAGTTCTTC
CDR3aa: CASRHRAGTSAGMGSYNEQFF

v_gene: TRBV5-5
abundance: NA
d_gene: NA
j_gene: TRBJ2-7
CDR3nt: TGTGCCAGTACGGGGCAGGGCGGTCTCCACGAGCAGTACTTC
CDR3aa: CASTGQGGLHEQYF

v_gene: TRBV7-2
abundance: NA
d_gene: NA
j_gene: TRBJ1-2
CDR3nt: TGTGCCAGCAGCCTGGGGGTTCGCAGGCCCGCTAGGAACTTC
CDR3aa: CASSLGVRRPARNF

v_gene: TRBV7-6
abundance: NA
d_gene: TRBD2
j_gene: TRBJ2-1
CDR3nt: TGTGCCAGCAGCTTAGTTCCAGCGGGAGGTGTTGGGAACAATGAGCAGTTCTTC
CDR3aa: CASSLVPAGGVGNNEQFF

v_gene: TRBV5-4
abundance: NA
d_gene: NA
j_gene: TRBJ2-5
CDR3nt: TGTGCCAGCAGCTCTGGACGCACAACCTGGGAGACCCAGTACTTC
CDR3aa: CASSSGRTTWETQYF

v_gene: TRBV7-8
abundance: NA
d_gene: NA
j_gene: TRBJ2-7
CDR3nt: TGTGCCAGCAGCCTACAGGCCGGGGCGGACGAGCAGTACTTC
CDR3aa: CASSLQAGADEQYF

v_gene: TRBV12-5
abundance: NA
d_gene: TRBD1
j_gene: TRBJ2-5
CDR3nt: TGTGCTAGTGGTCTCGGGACAGCCGAAGAGACCCAGTACTTC
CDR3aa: CASGLGTAEETQYF

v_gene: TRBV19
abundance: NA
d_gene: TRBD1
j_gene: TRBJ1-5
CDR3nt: TGTGCCAGTAGTTCCTCACCCAGGGGGACCAGCAATCAGCCCCAGCATTTT
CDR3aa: CASSSSPRGTSNQPQHF

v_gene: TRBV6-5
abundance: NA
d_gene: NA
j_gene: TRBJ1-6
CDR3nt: TGTGCCAGCAGGGAAGGGGGACGGCGGATTTCACCCCTCCACTTT
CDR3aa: CASREGGRRISPLHF

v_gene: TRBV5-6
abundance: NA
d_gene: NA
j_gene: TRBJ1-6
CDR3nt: TGTGCCAGCACCCTATTTAATTCACCCCTCCACTTT
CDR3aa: CASTLFNSPLHF

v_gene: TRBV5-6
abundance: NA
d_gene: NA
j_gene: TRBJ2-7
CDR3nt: TGTGCCAGCAGACTTGGGACTCAAATGCAGTACTTC
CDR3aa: CASRLGTQMQYF

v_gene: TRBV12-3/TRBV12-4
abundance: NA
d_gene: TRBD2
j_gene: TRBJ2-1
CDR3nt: TGTGCCAGCAGTTTCGGAAAACTAGCGGGAGCGGATGAGCAGTTCTTC
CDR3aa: CASSFGKLAGADEQFF

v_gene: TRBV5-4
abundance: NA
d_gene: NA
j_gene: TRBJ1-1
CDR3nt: TGTGCCAGCAGCTCCGACAAGGGACGGACGGATCTAGAAGCTTTCTTT
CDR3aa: CASSSDKGRTDLEAFF

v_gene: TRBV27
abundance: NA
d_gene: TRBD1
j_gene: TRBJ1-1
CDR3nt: TGTGCCAGCAGTGTCCTCAGGGGGCGGCTTCACACTGAAGCTTTCTTT
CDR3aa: CASSVLRGRLHTEAFF

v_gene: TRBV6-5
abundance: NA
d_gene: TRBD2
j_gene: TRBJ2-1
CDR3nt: TGTGCCAGCCGAATTGAGGGAGGGGTCGATGAGCAGTTCTTC
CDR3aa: CASRIEGGVDEQFF

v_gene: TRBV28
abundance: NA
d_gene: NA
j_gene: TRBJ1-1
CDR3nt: TGTGCCAGCAGTTCAGGGACAAGGTTGGCTGAAGCTTTCTTT
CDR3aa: CASSSGTRLAEAFF

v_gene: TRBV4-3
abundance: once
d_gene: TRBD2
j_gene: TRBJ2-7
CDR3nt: TGCGCCAGCAGCCCGGGAGCGGGGGTAACCGAGCAGTACTTC
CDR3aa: CASSPGAGVTEQYF

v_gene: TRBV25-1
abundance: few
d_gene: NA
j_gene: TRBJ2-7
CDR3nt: TGTGCCAGCAGTGACCTCCGGGCCCTCTCCTACGAGCAGTACTTC
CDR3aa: CASSDLRALSYEQYF

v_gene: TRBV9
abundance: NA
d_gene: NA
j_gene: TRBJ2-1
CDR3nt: TGTGCCAGCAGCGTGGAGCCCCGGGACCCCGGCCCCACAGAGCAGTTCTTC
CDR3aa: CASSVEPRDPGPTEQFF

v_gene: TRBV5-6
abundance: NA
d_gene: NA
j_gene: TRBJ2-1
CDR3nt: TGTGCCAGCAGCTTGGCATCTACAGGGTTCCACAATGAGCAGTTCTTC
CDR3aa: CASSLASTGFHNEQFF

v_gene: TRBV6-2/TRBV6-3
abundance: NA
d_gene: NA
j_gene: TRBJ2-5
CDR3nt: TGTGCCAGCAGTTATTTGCAGAAAGAGACCCAGTACTTC
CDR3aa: CASSYLQKETQYF

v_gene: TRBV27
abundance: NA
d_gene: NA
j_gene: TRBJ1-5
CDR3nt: TGTGCCAGCGGCGGGTCGCTGAACAATCAGCCCCAGCATTTT
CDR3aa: CASGGSLNNQPQHF

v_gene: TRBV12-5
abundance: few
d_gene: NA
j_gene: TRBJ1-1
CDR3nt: TGTGCTAGTGGTTTGGGTGTCGTAGCTTTCTTT
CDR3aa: CASGLGVVAFF

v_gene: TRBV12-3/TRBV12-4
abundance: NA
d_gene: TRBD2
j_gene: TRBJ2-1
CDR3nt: TGTGCCAGCAGTTTAGTGCTAGCGGGAGGCAGTACAGGCAATGAGCAGTTCTTC
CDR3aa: CASSLVLAGGSTGNEQFF

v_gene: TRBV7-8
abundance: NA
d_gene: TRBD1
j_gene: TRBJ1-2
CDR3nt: TGTGCCAGCAGCCCGACGACAGGGGCCCCCTATGGCTACACCTTC
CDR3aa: CASSPTTGAPYGYTF

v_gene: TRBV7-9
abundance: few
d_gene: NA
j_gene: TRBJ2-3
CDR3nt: TGTGCCAGCAGCCGATCCCGGATGTCTAGCACAGATACGCAGTATTTT
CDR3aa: CASSRSRMSSTDTQYF

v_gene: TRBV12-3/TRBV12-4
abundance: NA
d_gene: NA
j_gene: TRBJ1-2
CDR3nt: TGTGCCAGCAGCTCGCGGGAGGGCCTAGCTAACTATGGCTACACCTTC
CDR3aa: CASSSREGLANYGYTF

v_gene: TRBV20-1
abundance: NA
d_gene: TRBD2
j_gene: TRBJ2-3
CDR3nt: TGCAGTGCTTCTGGACTAGATGGACTTAGCACAGATACGCAGTATTTT
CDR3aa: CSASGLDGLSTDTQYF

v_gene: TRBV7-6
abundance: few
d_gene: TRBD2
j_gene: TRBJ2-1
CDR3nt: TGTGCCAGCAGCTTAGGTCGGACTAGCGGGAGAGGTGAGCAGTTCTTC
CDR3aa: CASSLGRTSGRGEQFF

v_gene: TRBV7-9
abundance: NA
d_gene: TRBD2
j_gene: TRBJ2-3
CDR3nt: TGTGCCAGCAGCTTAGTGGAGCGGGAGGTGCCAGATACGCAGTATTTT
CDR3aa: CASSLVEREVPDTQYF

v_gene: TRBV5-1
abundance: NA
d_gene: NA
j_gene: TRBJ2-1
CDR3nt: TGCGCCAGCAGCTTAAACGCCCACAATGAGCAGTTCTTC
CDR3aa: CASSLNAHNEQFF

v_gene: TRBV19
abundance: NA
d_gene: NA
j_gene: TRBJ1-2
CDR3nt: TGTGCCAGTAGTACCGGACAGACTCCCTATGGCTACACCTTC
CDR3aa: CASSTGQTPYGYTF

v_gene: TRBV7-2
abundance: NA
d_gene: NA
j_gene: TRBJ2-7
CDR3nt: TGTGCCAGCAGCCGCCCGGCGAGCTCCTACGAGCAGTACTTC
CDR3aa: CASSRPASSYEQYF

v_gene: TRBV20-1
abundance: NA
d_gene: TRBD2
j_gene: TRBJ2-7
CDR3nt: TGCAGTGCTAAGGGACTAGTATTAAATAGGCAGTACTTC
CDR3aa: CSAKGLVLNRQYF

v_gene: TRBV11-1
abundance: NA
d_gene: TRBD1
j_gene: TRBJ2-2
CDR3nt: TGTGCCAGCAGCCCGAGGGACAGGGCCCTTAACACCGGGGAGCTGTTTTTT
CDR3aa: CASSPRDRALNTGELFF

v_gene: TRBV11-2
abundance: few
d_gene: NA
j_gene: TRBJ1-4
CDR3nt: TGTGCCAGCAGCTTGCTCCGGGACATTTCCTTT
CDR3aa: CASSLLRDISF

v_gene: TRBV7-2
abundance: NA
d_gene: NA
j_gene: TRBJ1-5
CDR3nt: TGTGCCAGCAGCTCCGGGACGCGAAGCAATCAGCCCCAGCATTTT
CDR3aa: CASSSGTRSNQPQHF

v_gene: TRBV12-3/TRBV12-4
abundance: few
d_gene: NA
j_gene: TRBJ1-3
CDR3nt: TGTGCCAGCAGTCCCCTGGGGTCAGACACCATATATTTT
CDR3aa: CASSPLGSDTIYF

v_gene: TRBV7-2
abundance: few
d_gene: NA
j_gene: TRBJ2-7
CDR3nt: TGTGCCAGCAGCTTAAACTTGGGCTACGAGCAGTACTTC
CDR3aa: CASSLNLGYEQYF

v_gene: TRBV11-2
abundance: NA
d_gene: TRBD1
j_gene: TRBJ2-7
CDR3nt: TGTGCCAGCAGCTGGACAGGGCCCAACGAGCAGTACTTC
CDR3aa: CASSWTGPNEQYF

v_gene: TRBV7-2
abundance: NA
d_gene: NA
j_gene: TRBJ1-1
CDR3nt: TGTGCCAGCAGCTTAAATCAGGGTAACACTGAAGCTTTCTTT
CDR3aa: CASSLNQGNTEAFF

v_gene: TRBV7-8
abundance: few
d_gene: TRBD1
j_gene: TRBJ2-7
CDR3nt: TGTGCCAGCAGCCGCGCGAGGGGGCAGGGGGCAATCTACGAGCAGTACTTC
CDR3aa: CASSRARGQGAIYEQYF

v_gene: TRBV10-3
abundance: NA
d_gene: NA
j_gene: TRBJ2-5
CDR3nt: TGTGCCAACCTTTCAGGGGCGGGATTGTATCACCAAAACATTCAAGAGACCCAGTACTTC
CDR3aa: CANLSGAGLYHQNIQETQYF

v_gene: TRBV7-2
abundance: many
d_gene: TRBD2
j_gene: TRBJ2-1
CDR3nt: TGTGCCAGCAGCTTTCGGGGTAGCGGGGGGTTCTATGAGCAGTTCTTC
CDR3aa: CASSFRGSGGFYEQFF

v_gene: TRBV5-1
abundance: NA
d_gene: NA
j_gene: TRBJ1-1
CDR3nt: TGCGCCAGCAGCCTACATACAAACACTGAAGCTTTCTTT
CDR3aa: CASSLHTNTEAFF

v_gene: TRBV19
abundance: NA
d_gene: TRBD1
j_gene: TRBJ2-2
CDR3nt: TGTGCCACCTCTCCTTGGCAGGGGGCGTTTGGGACCGGGGAGCTGTTTTTT
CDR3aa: CATSPWQGAFGTGELFF

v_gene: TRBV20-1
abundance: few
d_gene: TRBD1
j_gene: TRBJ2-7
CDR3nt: TGCAGTGCTGCCCCGGGACAGGGCTACGAAGGGCAGTACTTC
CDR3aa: CSAAPGQGYEGQYF